The 18 T cell receptor beta chains listed next were all sequenced from one sample in a study of T cells in Graves' hyperthyroidism and ophthalmopathy. The source material, RNA transcripts, was used to amplify TCR beta CDR3 regions. HTBI primers were employed in a first-round RT-PCR of the TCR CDR3. TCRdb itself ran the multiplex PCR reads through MiXCR, one entry per CDR3 protein. This sample yields about 500,000 distinct CDR3 sequences, of which over 15% are seen a single time; approximately 16% belongs to the top ten. Sequencing was done on a sample of blood. These receptors all stem from a woman aged 18-30 years with Graves' ophthalmopathy.

This clonotype appeared many times. V is TRBV30 and J is TRBJ1-1; TRBD1 is a possible D gene (5 bases). With 2 bases removed from V and 4 bases from J, the gap between germline ends came to 23 bases. Germline CDR1 is GTSNPN and CDR2 is SVGIG (reference sequence). The CDR3 is 17 residues long. In DNA form, the CDR3 reads TGTGCCTGGAGTATTCAGGGTCCCCTTCTAGGTATCACTGAAGCTTTCTTT. It translates to CAWSIQGPLLGITEAFF.

The genes are TRBV25-1 and TRBJ2-1, with D possibly being TRBD2 (7 bases). TRBJ2-7 explains the end of the DNA better; the J call may be wrong. Germline V lookup: CDR1 MGHDK, CDR2 SYGVNS. The CDR3 spans 15 residues. This CDR3 is CASSGSRGGGNEQYF. Here the CDR3 DNA reads TGTGCCAGCAGTGGGTCAAGGGGGGGAGGCAATGAGCAGTACTTC.

This chain uses TRBV10-3 with TRBJ2-1, with 11 bases aligning to TRBD2. This CDR3 has 18 residues. Trimming cost V 3 bases and J 1 base; bases outside gene matches: 8. Germline CDR1 is ENHRY and CDR2 is SYGVKD. The CDR3 DNA reads as TGTGCCATCAGTGATTTGTCTAGCGGGAGGTTTTCCTACAATGAGCAGTTCTTC. Amino acids: CAISDLSSGRFSYNEQFF.

The chain employs TRBV12-3 or TRBV12-4 and TRBJ1-5; no firm D call. The CDR3 totals 14 residues. Trimming took off 7 bases at V and 0 bases at J, with 10 bases between the two ends. In DNA, the CDR3 is TGTGCCAGCATGGGCCAGAATAGCAATCAGCCCCAGCATTTT. Encoded protein: CASMGQNSNQPQHF.

This clonotype was recorded at least ten times. This chain links TRBV28 with TRBJ2-7; a weak D match, TRBD2 (6 bases). With 2 bases removed from V and 5 bases from J, the gap between germline ends came to 10 bases. CDR1 and CDR2 from the germline V gene are MDHEN and SYDVKM. The CDR3 covers 13 residues. Here the CDR3 reads CASSLGGIHEQYF. CDR3 nucleotides: TGTGCCAGCAGTTTAGGAGGGATCCACGAGCAGTACTTC.

The sample holds many counts of this clonotype. The J gene is TRBJ1-6, the V gene TRBV2, with 8 nucleotides matching TRBD1. Germline values: CDR1 SNHLY, CDR2 FYNNEI. There are 14 residues in the CDR3. J lost 14 bases, V lost 6 bases, and 12 bases had no gene match. CDR3 region: CASSAGTGPSALHF. In nucleotides, the CDR3 is TGTGCCAGCAGCGCCGGGACAGGTCCCTCGGCCCTCCACTTT.

This clonotype was detected many times. V is TRBV12-3 or TRBV12-4 and J is TRBJ2-5, with D perhaps TRBD2 (5 bases). V lost 7 bases and J lost 9, with 15 bases in between. This CDR3 is built from 12 residues. The CDR3, as DNA: TGTGCCAGCACCCCGGGGTATACGGCCCAGTACTTC. Translated: CASTPGYTAQYF.

Many counts were recorded for this clonotype. The V gene is TRBV5-5, the J gene TRBJ1-2; D gene ambiguous. The CDR3 loop spans 14 amino acids. V was trimmed by 4 bases and J by 3 bases, leaving 13 bases between them. Germline values: CDR1 SGHKS, CDR2 YYEKEE (reference sequence). This chain's CDR3 is CASSPGLTDYGYTF. The CDR3 DNA is TGTGCCAGCAGCCCCGGACTCACGGACTATGGCTACACCTTC.

This clonotype was recorded at least ten times. CDR3 DNA sequence: TGTGCCAGCAGCTTAGCGCAGGGTCCCTACGAGCAGTACTTC. Its protein product is CASSLAQGPYEQYF. The V and J genes are TRBV7-2 and TRBJ2-7, with D possibly TRBD1 on 5 matching bases. The germline V gene encodes CDR1 SGHTA and CDR2 FQGNSA. The CDR3 spans 14 residues. V dropped 0 bases and J dropped 2 bases, with 8 bases sitting between them. The whole variable domain, filled in from reference TRBV7-2 and TRBJ2-7, reads GAGVSQSPSNKVTEKGKDVELRCDPISGHTALYWYRQSLGQGLEFLIYFQGNSAPDKSGLPSDRFSAERTGGSVSTLTIQRTQQEDSAVYLCASSLAQGPYEQYFGPGTRLTVT.

The rearrangement uses TRBV20-1 and TRBJ2-7, with 9 positions matching TRBD1. Per germline, CDR1 DFQATT and CDR2 SNEGSKA (reference sequence). Trimming cost V 5 bases and J 3 bases; bases outside gene matches: 8. CDR3 length: 14 residues. Written as DNA, the CDR3 is TGCAGTGCTTCGCCAGGGACAGGGAGCTACGAGCAGTACTTC. It translates to CSASPGTGSYEQYF.

This clonotype was counted ten times or more. The gene calls are TRBV12-3 or TRBV12-4 and TRBJ2-7; D not resolved. The CDR3 has 15 amino acids. Trimming pared 6 bases from V and 1 base from J, leaving 16 bases between. The CDR3 bases are TGTGCCAGCAGCCGTCCCCGGTACAGATCCTACGAGCAGTACTTC. Its protein product is CASSRPRYRSYEQYF.

The chain carries TRBV5-1 and TRBJ2-2; 9 bases are shared with TRBD1. From germline, CDR1 is SGHRS and CDR2 YFSETQ. Germline trimming cut 10 bases from V and 4 bases from J; bases unmatched to any gene: 8. The CDR3 is 14 residues long. CDR3 nucleotide sequence: TGCGCCGCCCGGACAGGGGCCACCACCGGGGAGCTGTTTTTT. Protein sequence: CAARTGATTGELFF.

The V gene is TRBV4-1, the J gene TRBJ2-1; D call uncertain. Germline CDR1 reads MGHRA; CDR2 reads YSYEKL. This CDR3 spans 12 amino acids. V was pared by 5 bases and J by 5 bases, with 7 bases between. The CDR3 here is CASSEFDNEQFF. The CDR3 DNA follows: TGCGCCAGCAGCGAGTTCGACAATGAGCAGTTCTTC.

This clonotype was counted between two and nine times. A much larger clone differs by one base, so this may be a read error. The genes are TRBV5-1 and TRBJ1-1; no clear D gene. Germline V gene lookup returns CDR1 SGHRS and CDR2 YFSETQ. The CDR3 covers 16 residues. The CDR3 reads CASSLKGSVVNTGAFF. The DNA of the CDR3 is TGCGCCAGCAGCTTAAAAGGGTCGGTGGTGAACACTGGAGCTTTCTTT.

In its sample, this clonotype was seen many times. The chain carries TRBV28 and TRBJ2-7; a weak D match, TRBD1 (6 bases). This CDR3 comprises 15 residues. Trimming pared 5 bases from V and 2 bases from J, leaving 16 bases between. CDR1 is MDHEN and CDR2 is SYDVKM in the germline V gene. CDR3 coding DNA: TGTGCCAGCAGTCTCCCCAGGGGAAGCACCTACGAGCAGTACTTC. It codes for CASSLPRGSTYEQYF.

This clonotype was counted many times. The chain joins TRBV20-1 to TRBJ1-6; D ambiguous. This CDR3 contains 14 residues. Looked up from germline, CDR1 is DFQATT and CDR2 is SNEGSKA (reference sequence). V lost 2 bases, J lost 8 bases, and 13 bases lay in between. The CDR3 DNA follows: TGCAGTGCTAGATATTCCACGAGGGATTCACCCCTCCACTTT. It translates to CSARYSTRDSPLHF.

This clonotype was picked up many times. V and J are TRBV20-1 and TRBJ1-1, with no clear D. The CDR3 runs 15 residues. CDR1 and CDR2 from the germline V gene are DFQATT and SNEGSKA (reference sequence). Trimming removed 0 bases from V and 0 bases from J, with 11 bases in between. The CDR3 DNA reads TGCAGTGCTAGAGATCCTCGGCGCATGAACACTGAAGCTTTCTTT. Its protein product is CSARDPRRMNTEAFF.

The V gene is TRBV25-1, the J gene TRBJ1-5, with no clear D. CDR1 is MGHDK, CDR2 SYGVNS, per germline. This CDR3 region has 14 residues. Between the trimmed V and J ends, which lost 2 bases and 2 bases, there was a span of 7 bases. The CDR3 loop is CASSEIEGNQPQHF. CDR3 coding DNA: TGTGCCAGCAGTGAAATCGAGGGCAATCAGCCCCAGCATTTT. Using reference TRBV25-1 and TRBJ1-5 for the parts outside the CDR3, the full variable domain is EADIYQTPRYLVIGTGKKITLECSQTMGHDKMYWYQQDPGMELHLIHYSYGVNSTEKGDLSSESTVSRIRTEHFPLTLESARPSHTSQYLCASSEIEGNQPQHFGDGTRLSIL.